This TCR beta chain was identified during a study of regulatory T cells in long-lasting Graves disease. The TCR beta library used iRepertoire HTBI primers with Arm-PCR amplification of CDR3. TCRdb reprocessed the multiplex PCR reads with MiXCR, giving one entry per CDR3 protein. This table has 400,000 to 450,000 distinct CDR3 sequences, under 15% appearing once. This clonotype was counted a few times. J lost 6 bases, V lost 3 bases, and 5 bases had no gene match. The germline V gene encodes CDR1 SGHRS and CDR2 YFSETQ. The CDR3 is 14 amino acids. Stated time point: newly diagnosed GD, antithyroid drugs for less than 3 months. With RNA extracted from PBMCs as input, the TCR library was made. Criteria from the American Thyroid Association guidelines were applied to diagnose Graves' disease. Staff drew about 8.9 milliliters of peripheral blood into EDTA tubes. The same specimen was also included in a second study, on T cells in Graves' hyperthyroidism and ophthalmopathy.

Material: peripheral blood mononuclear cells (PBMCs), obtained at new diagnosis, from a patient treated with antithyroid drugs. This sequence joins TRBV5-1 and TRBJ1-1; the match to TRBD1 covers 10 bases. This clonotype was obtained from a woman under 40 with Graves disease. The DNA for the CDR3 is TGCGCCAGCAGCTCGGGACAGGGGCGGGCTGAAGCTTTCTTT. Encoded protein: CASSSGQGRAEAFF.